This TCR beta chain was captured in a study of blood T cell repertoires in COVID-19. Measured with immunoSEQ multiplex PCR; TCRdb has only the in-frame clones, and not every one. The sample holds under 300,000 clones; 75% to 95% are singletons and the top ten take 1.5% to 2%. Germline-derived CDR1 and CDR2 are SEHNR and FQNEAQ (reference sequence). After removal of 5 bases from V and 9 bases from J, the junction contained 7 bases not matched to a gene. The CDR3 spans 14 residues. The V call is TRBV7-9, the J call TRBJ1-6; 7 bases match TRBD1. The receptor comes from a woman between 18 and 29 years old who had recovered from COVID-19. The sample was PBMCs or T cells enriched from blood (not recorded which). Here the CDR3 DNA reads TGTGCCAGCAGCCTCAGGGGGTCGGGTTCACCCCTCCACTTT. It specifies CASSLRGSGSPLHF. Together with reference TRBV7-9 and TRBJ1-6, the CDR3 gives the full variable domain: DTGVSQNPRHKITKRGQNVTFRCDPISEHNRLYWYRQTLGQGPEFLTYFQNEAQLEKSRLLSDRFSAERPKGSFSTLEIQRTEQGDSAMYLCASSLRGSGSPLHFGNGTRLTVT.